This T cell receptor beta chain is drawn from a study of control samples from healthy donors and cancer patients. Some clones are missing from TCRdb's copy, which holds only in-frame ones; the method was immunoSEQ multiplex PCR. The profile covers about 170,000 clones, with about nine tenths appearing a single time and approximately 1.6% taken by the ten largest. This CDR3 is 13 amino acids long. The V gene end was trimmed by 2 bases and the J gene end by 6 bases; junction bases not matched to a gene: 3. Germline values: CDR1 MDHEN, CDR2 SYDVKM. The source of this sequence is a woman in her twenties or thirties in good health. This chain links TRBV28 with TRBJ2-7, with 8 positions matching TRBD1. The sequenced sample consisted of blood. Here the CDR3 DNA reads TGTGCCAGCAGTTTACGGACAGGGCGCGAGCAGTACTTC. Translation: CASSLRTGREQYF.